The 17 T cell receptor beta chains reported below all come from one sample, sequenced in a study of immune characterization of retroperitoneal liposarcoma. TCRdb fed the PCR reads into MiXCR, producing one record per CDR3 protein. Here the sample spans approximately 4,700 distinct CDR3 sequences, about a third being singletons. Sequenced sample: tumor tissue. Receptors originate from a male donor with retroperitoneal liposarcoma.

This rearrangement joins TRBV27 to TRBJ2-3; D is uncertain. The CDR3 runs to 15 residues. Germline V gives CDR1 MNHEY, CDR2 SMNVEV (reference sequence). Trimming removed 2 bases at V and 1 base at J, with 10 bases between. The CDR3 DNA reads as TGTGCCAGCAGTTTAAACCCTCCCGGCACAGATACGCAGTATTTT. Protein: CASSLNPPGTDTQYF.

This clonotype was seen only once. At one end, the junction sequence differs from germline, possibly due to a read error. The chain links TRBV12-3 or TRBV12-4 to TRBJ2-1, with D possibly TRBD1 on 6 matching bases. The CDR3 runs to 14 residues. The CDR3 loop is CASSWMSGVYEQFF. In DNA form, the CDR3 reads TGTGCCAGCAGTTGGATGTCAGGGGTGTACGAGCAGTTCTTT.

The chain is built from TRBV6-1 and TRBJ2-5; 11 bases line up with TRBD2. The CDR3 totals 14 residues. The J segment lost 11 bases and the V segment lost 2 bases, leaving 7 bases of the junction unmatched. CDR1 MNHNS and CDR2 SASEGT come from the germline V gene. The CDR3 DNA sequence: TGTGCCAGCAGTGAACTAGCGGGAGGTTCTGAGCAGTACTTC. This sequence encodes CASSELAGGSEQYF.

The V call is TRBV6-6, the J call TRBJ2-3; TRBD2 matches 10 bases. The CDR3 length is 16 residues. The J segment lost 4 bases and the V segment lost 5 bases, leaving 9 bases of the junction unmatched. Germline-derived CDR1 and CDR2 are MNHNY and SVGAGI (reference sequence). CDR3 sequence: CASSDGEREGADTQYF. The CDR3 DNA follows: TGTGCCAGCAGTGATGGAGAGCGGGAGGGTGCAGATACGCAGTATTTT.

By sample fraction, this clonotype is large. The chain carries TRBV7-2 and TRBJ2-1; D uncertain. The DNA end is more similar to TRBJ2-7, so the J call may be wrong. The germline gives CDR1 SGHTA, CDR2 FQGNSA. The CDR3 runs to 15 residues. CDR3 in DNA: TGTGCCAGCAGCTCTCCGCGGACCTGGTCCTACGAGCAGTACTTC. The encoded protein is CASSSPRTWSYEQYF.

V and J are TRBV5-8 and TRBJ2-1, with D perhaps TRBD1 or TRBD2 (5 bases each). CDR3 length equals 16 residues. Per germline, CDR1 SGHTS and CDR2 YDEGEE. Trimming pared 2 bases from V and 3 bases from J, leaving 15 bases between. CDR3 sequence reads: CASSLSRGGYYNEQFF. CDR3 nucleotides: TGTGCCAGCAGCTTATCCCGGGGCGGGTACTACAATGAGCAGTTCTTC.

This clonotype was detected only a few times. The chain recombines TRBV6-1 with TRBJ2-1; a weak D match, TRBD2 (5 bases). CDR1 and CDR2 (germline): MNHNS, SASEGT. With 7 bases removed from V and 10 bases from J, the gap between germline ends came to 17 bases. The CDR3 loop spans 13 amino acids. In DNA form, the CDR3 reads TGTGCCAGCAAGGAGGTTACGGAGGTCGAGCAGTTCTTC. It yields the protein CASKEVTEVEQFF.

This rearrangement joins TRBV7-8 to TRBJ1-5; D perhaps matches TRBD1 (5 bases). The V end lost 3 bases, the J end lost 2 bases, and 17 bases lay between the germline ends. The V gene's germline CDR1 is SGHVS and CDR2 FQNEAQ. This CDR3 contains 17 residues. Here the CDR3 reads CASSFIGRGGGNQPQHF. CDR3 sequence (DNA): TGTGCCAGCAGCTTCATAGGGCGGGGGGGGGGCAATCAGCCCCAGCATTTT.

This clonotype showed up just a few times. This chain uses TRBV12-3 or TRBV12-4 with TRBJ2-1; 7 nucleotides agree with TRBD2. V gave up 6 bases and J gave up 7 bases; unmatched junction bases: 18. CDR3 length: 17 residues. DNA for the CDR3: TGTGCCAGCAGCCCTCCCCGGAGCGGGGACCGACATAATGAGCAGTTCTTC. Amino acids: CASSPPRSGDRHNEQFF.

This sequence joins TRBV20-1 and TRBJ2-3; 12 bases are shared with TRBD2. The CDR3 contains 16 residues. Germline V gene sequence: CDR1 DFQATT, CDR2 SNEGSKA (reference sequence). The trim removed 5 bases at V and 5 bases at J, leaving 11 bases unmatched. CDR3 in amino acids: CSARRLAGVVQDTQYF. CDR3 DNA: TGCAGTGCTCGAAGACTAGCGGGAGTTGTTCAAGATACGCAGTATTTT.

A few counts support this clonotype. The gene calls are TRBV11-1 and TRBJ2-1, with D possibly matching TRBD2 (6 bases). The J call may be faulty, since TRBJ2-7 better matches the DNA end. CDR1 and CDR2 from the germline V gene are SGHAT and FQDESV (reference sequence). The CDR3 extends over 14 amino acids. CDR3 in amino acids: CASSSRLESDEQYF. CDR3 DNA sequence: TGTGCCAGCAGCTCCCGACTAGAATCGGACGAGCAGTACTTC.

This clonotype was counted ten times or more. The CDR3: CASSLGGTGELFF. In DNA form, the CDR3 reads TGTGCCAGCAGTTTAGGAGGAACCGGGGAGCTGTTTTTT. V and J are TRBV27 and TRBJ2-2, with TRBD2 as a possible D gene (5 bases). The CDR3 consists of 13 residues. Trimming took 2 bases from V and 5 from J, leaving 6 bases between them. Germline V CDR1 and CDR2: MNHEY, SMNVEV (reference sequence).

The chain joins TRBV6-4 to TRBJ2-3; TRBD1 matches at 9 bases. The CDR3 extends over 16 amino acids. V shed 0 bases, J shed 4 bases, and the junction held 5 bases outside the gene matches. CDR1 and CDR2 (germline): MRHNA, SNTAGT. The CDR3 protein is CASSDSGTGTPDTQYF. In nucleotides, the CDR3 is TGTGCCAGCAGTGACTCAGGGACAGGGACCCCAGATACGCAGTATTTT.

This clonotype came up many times. This sequence joins TRBV11-1 and TRBJ2-2; D gene ambiguous. Germline V gene sequence: CDR1 SGHAT, CDR2 FQDESV (reference sequence). The germline V and J ends were trimmed by 5 bases and 1 base, with 5 bases remaining between them. This CDR3 is 13 amino acids long. Here the CDR3 reads CASSKENTGELFF. The CDR3 DNA reads TGTGCCAGCAGCAAAGAGAACACCGGGGAGCTGTTTTTT.

As regards this clonotype: A read error may account for a junction end that differs from germline. The gene calls are TRBV28 and TRBJ2-3; weak D call: TRBD1 (5 bases). The CDR3 runs to 13 residues. Germline CDR1 reads MDHEN; CDR2 reads SYDVKM. The DNA for the CDR3 is TGTGCCAGCAGTTTGTCGGCTGGACGTCTAGGGGATTTT. It codes for CASSLSAGRLGDF.

This chain uses TRBV18 with TRBJ1-1; D is possibly TRBD1 (5 bases). CDR3 length: 14 residues. Germline CDR1 KGHSH, CDR2 LQKENI. Trimming cost V 1 base and J 6 bases, with 12 bases left between them. The CDR3 DNA follows: TGTGCCAGCTCACCACTTTCAGGGTTTTCTGAAGCTTTCTTT. It yields the protein CASSPLSGFSEAFF.

The V gene is TRBV6-1, the J gene TRBJ2-1, with D tentatively TRBD2 (5 bases). Trimming took off 5 bases at V and 0 bases at J, with 8 bases between the two ends. CDR1 is MNHNS, CDR2 SASEGT, per germline. This CDR3 is 14 amino acids long. CDR3 nucleotides: TGTGCCAGCAGTCGGGGTAGCTCCTACAATGAGCAGTTCTTC. It encodes CASSRGSSYNEQFF.